This entry lists 26 T cell receptor beta chains sequenced from one sample in a study of blood T cell repertoires in COVID-19. Sequencing used immunoSEQ multiplex PCR; TCRdb keeps in-frame clones, though not all of them. The table lists 210,000 or so clones, 75% to 85% of them singletons, with 1.3% in the top ten. Sequencing was performed on peripheral blood. These receptors originate from a woman aged 25 to 39 with COVID-19, enrolled during active disease.

The DNA of the CDR3 is TGTGCCAGTAGTATACAGGCAAACTATGGCTACACCTTC. It is translated as CASSIQANYGYTF. The chain has TRBV19 and TRBJ1-2; D uncertain. This CDR3 region has 13 residues. Germline V CDR1 and CDR2: LNHDA, SQIVND (reference sequence). The V end was cut by 2 bases, the J end by 2 bases, with 6 bases between.

The rearrangement links TRBV18 to TRBJ2-7; a weak D match, TRBD2 (5 bases). V dropped 3 bases and J dropped 7 bases, with 13 bases sitting between them. The CDR3 totals 13 residues. Germline CDR1 reads KGHSH; CDR2 reads LQKENI. The CDR3 loop is CASSPELEREQYF. The CDR3 nucleotides read TGTGCCAGCTCACCCGAGTTGGAGCGGGAGCAGTACTTC.

The chain links TRBV19 to TRBJ2-1; 8 positions match TRBD2. This CDR3 is 16 amino acids long. V lost 1 base to trimming and J lost 8 bases; unmatched junction nucleotides: 10. The germline gives CDR1 LNHDA, CDR2 SQIVND (reference sequence). CDR3 in amino acids: CASSIGRVAGWDEQFF. As DNA, the CDR3 is TGTGCCAGTAGTATAGGGAGGGTAGCGGGGTGGGATGAGCAGTTCTTC.

This chain uses TRBV18 with TRBJ2-5, with 7 bases fitting TRBD1. CDR1 is KGHSH, CDR2 LQKENI, per germline. V lost 4 bases, J lost 2 bases, and 13 bases stayed unmatched. The CDR3 is 17 residues long. The CDR3 DNA reads TGTGCCAGCTCACGGCCATCCCGGGACAGCACACAAGAGACCCAGTACTTC. It codes for CASSRPSRDSTQETQYF. The full variable domain, rest sourced from reference TRBV18 and TRBJ2-5, is NAGVMQNPRHLVRRRGQEARLRCSPMKGHSHVYWYRQLPEEGLKFMVYLQKENIIDESGMPKERFSAEFPKEGPSILRIQQVVRGDSAAYFCASSRPSRDSTQETQYFGPGTRLLVL.

This clone was seen a handful of times. The chain has TRBV7-8 and TRBJ2-2; TRBD2 aligns across 11 bases. V gave up 2 bases and J gave up 1 base; unmatched junction bases: 3. Looked up from germline, CDR1 is SGHVS and CDR2 is FQNEAQ. This CDR3 contains 17 residues. The CDR3: CASSLTSGGVNTGELFF. The CDR3 nucleotides read TGTGCCAGCAGCTTAACTAGCGGGGGAGTGAACACCGGGGAGCTGTTTTTT. Based on the CDR3 plus reference TRBV7-8 and TRBJ2-2, the full variable domain is GAGVSQSPRYKVAKRGQDVALRCDPISGHVSLFWYQQALGQGPEFLTYFQNEAQLDKSGLPSDRFFAERPEGSVSTLKIQRTQQEDSAVYLCASSLTSGGVNTGELFFGEGSRLTVL.

This chain joins TRBV12-3 or TRBV12-4 and TRBJ1-5, with D perhaps TRBD1 (5 bases). With 3 bases removed from V and 7 bases from J, the gap between germline ends came to 10 bases. The CDR3 is 13 amino acids. The CDR3 nucleotides are TGTGCCAGCAGTTTCCGGGGGGTCCAGCCCCAGCATTTT. Encoded protein: CASSFRGVQPQHF.

The chain recombines TRBV5-4 with TRBJ1-2; 7 bases align to TRBD1. CDR3 size: 17 residues. CDR1 and CDR2 (germline): SGHNT, YYREEE (reference sequence). With V trimmed by 2 bases and J by 2 bases, 12 bases remained unmatched. CDR3 DNA sequence: TGTGCCAGCAGCTTTGCGGAGAAGGGGGCCCAGAACTATGGCTACACCTTC. It is translated as CASSFAEKGAQNYGYTF.

The V call is TRBV19, the J call TRBJ2-7; 8 bases are a match to TRBD1. This CDR3 spans 13 amino acids. The V and J ends lost 10 bases and 7 bases, in that order; junction bases with no gene match: 12. Germline lookup yields CDR1 LNHDA and CDR2 SQIVND (reference sequence). The CDR3 here is CATRTGSSMEQYF. CDR3 bases: TGTGCCACCAGGACAGGGTCGAGCATGGAGCAGTACTTC.

This clone showed up just once. This same CDR3 is encoded by further DNA sequences in the sample. CDR3 sequence (DNA): TGTGCCAGCAGCCCAGGCTCCTACAATGAGCAGTTCTTC. It specifies CASSPGSYNEQFF. The rearrangement joins TRBV9 to TRBJ2-1; D gene unclear. V was trimmed by 4 bases and J by 0 bases, leaving 5 bases between them. Germline V gives CDR1 SGDLS, CDR2 YYNGEE. There are 13 residues in the CDR3.

This chain joins TRBV5-4 and TRBJ1-2; TRBD1 agrees at 8 bases. J was trimmed by 2 bases and V by 4 bases; bases with no gene match: 7. The CDR3 covers 15 residues. Germline CDR1 is SGHNT and CDR2 is YYREEE (reference sequence). CDR3 sequence reads: CASSPDRAPNYGYTF. The CDR3 nucleotides read TGTGCCAGCAGCCCGGACAGGGCCCCCAACTATGGCTACACCTTC.

V usage is TRBV20-1 and J usage is TRBJ1-4; D remains ambiguous. Trimming stripped 3 bases from V and 6 bases from J, with 17 bases between. Germline lookup yields CDR1 DFQATT and CDR2 SNEGSKA (reference sequence). The CDR3 is 15 amino acids. The CDR3 coding sequence is TGCAGTGCTAGTGATCTAACCCTTAGTGATGAAAAACTGTTTTTT. It is translated as CSASDLTLSDEKLFF.

The rearrangement joins TRBV19 to TRBJ1-6; no clear D gene. Germline V gene data show CDR1 as LNHDA and CDR2 as SQIVND (reference sequence). V lost 5 bases and J 6 bases, leaving 11 bases between the germline ends. The CDR3 contains 14 residues. The CDR3 spells CASSEFGGNSPLHF. The CDR3 DNA is TGTGCCAGTAGTGAATTTGGCGGTAATTCACCCCTCCACTTT.

This clone was seen a single time. The chain joins TRBV19 to TRBJ2-7, with a weak D call TRBD1 (6 bases). The CDR3 is 13 amino acids. Germline V gives CDR1 LNHDA, CDR2 SQIVND (reference sequence). Between the trimmed V and J ends, which lost 5 bases and 0 bases, there was a span of 8 bases. As DNA, the CDR3 is TGTGCCAGTAGTCTGGACAGCTCCTACGAGCAGTACTTC. This translates into CASSLDSSYEQYF. Variable domain in full (rest from reference TRBV19 and TRBJ2-7): DGGITQSPKYLFRKEGQNVTLSCEQNLNHDAMYWYRQDPGQGLRLIYYSQIVNDFQKGDIAEGYSVSREKKESFPLTVTSAQKNPTAFYLCASSLDSSYEQYFGPGTRLTVT.

The chain has TRBV27 and TRBJ2-1; TRBD2 is a possible D gene (6 bases). V gave up 9 bases and J gave up 7 bases, with 10 bases separating them. Germline CDR1 and CDR2: MNHEY and SMNVEV (reference sequence). This CDR3 is 11 amino acids long. In nucleotides, the CDR3 is TGTGCCAGTTTTGGGGGGAATGAGCAGTTCTTC. It is translated as CASFGGNEQFF.

The chain has TRBV6-2 or TRBV6-3 and TRBJ2-5; TRBD2 agrees at 12 bases. Germline CDR1 and CDR2: MNHEY and SVGEGT. CDR3 length: 17 residues. The V gene end was trimmed by 6 bases and the J gene end by 2 bases; junction bases not matched to a gene: 10. This CDR3 is CASSPTLAGGLQETQYF. The CDR3 DNA follows: TGTGCCAGCAGCCCTACCCTAGCGGGGGGGCTACAAGAGACCCAGTACTTC.

The CDR3 DNA reads as TGTGCCAGCTCACCCAGACATGACAGGGGGTATAATTCACCCCTCCACTTT. This gives the protein CASSPRHDRGYNSPLHF. The chain has TRBV18 and TRBJ1-6; 9 positions match TRBD1. Germline CDR1 reads KGHSH; CDR2 reads LQKENI. V was pared by 3 bases and J by 4 bases, with 7 bases of the junction left unmatched. This CDR3 contains 17 residues. Filled out from reference TRBV18 and TRBJ1-6, the complete variable domain reads NAGVMQNPRHLVRRRGQEARLRCSPMKGHSHVYWYRQLPEEGLKFMVYLQKENIIDESGMPKERFSAEFPKEGPSILRIQQVVRGDSAAYFCASSPRHDRGYNSPLHFGNGTRLTVT.

This clone was counted once. V usage is TRBV11-2 and J usage is TRBJ2-3; 9 bases are a match to TRBD2. Trimming at V came to 6 bases and at J to 3 bases, leaving 7 bases not matched to a gene. In germline, CDR1 is SGHAT, CDR2 FQNNGV. The CDR3 extends over 15 amino acids. The CDR3 coding sequence is TGTGCCAGCAGTATTAGCGGGAGAGAGACAGATACGCAGTATTTT. Translated, it gives CASSISGRETDTQYF.

The chain has TRBV18 and TRBJ1-6, with D unresolved. Germline CDR1 and CDR2: KGHSH and LQKENI. V gave up 4 bases and J gave up 8 bases, with 6 bases separating them. This CDR3 has 12 residues. The CDR3 DNA follows: TGTGCCAGCTCACACGCGGATTCACCCCTCCACTTT. The encoded protein is CASSHADSPLHF.

The chain recombines TRBV24-1 with TRBJ2-2, with 8 positions matching TRBD1. CDR1 and CDR2 (germline): KGHDR, SFDVKD. The CDR3 has 15 amino acids. V was pared by 4 bases and J by 3 bases, with 3 bases of the junction left unmatched. CDR3 DNA: TGTGCCACCAGTGACGCGGACAGGGACACCGGGGAGCTGTTTTTT. Its translation: CATSDADRDTGELFF.

This clone was recorded once. The rearrangement links TRBV7-2 to TRBJ1-3; no clear D gene. CDR1 SGHTA and CDR2 FQGNSA come from the germline V gene. The CDR3 is 12 amino acids. The V end lost 5 bases, the J end lost 9 bases, and 11 bases lay between the germline ends. The CDR3 region is CASSLSSTTIYF. The CDR3 coding sequence is TGTGCCAGCAGCCTCTCCTCTACCACCATATATTTT.

The V gene is TRBV5-1, the J gene TRBJ2-3; TRBD2 matches at 16 bases. The V gene end was trimmed by 3 bases and the J gene end by 2 bases; junction bases not matched to a gene: 6. This CDR3 spans 18 amino acids. Germline V gene lookup returns CDR1 SGHRS and CDR2 YFSETQ. This CDR3 is CASSSPGLAGGYTDTQYF. In DNA, the CDR3 is TGCGCCAGCAGCTCCCCGGGACTAGCGGGGGGGTACACAGATACGCAGTATTTT.

The genes are TRBV5-1 and TRBJ2-1; D possibly corresponds to TRBD2 (6 bases). The CDR3 has 15 amino acids. V was pared by 6 bases and J by 4 bases, with 17 bases between. Germline V lookup: CDR1 SGHRS, CDR2 YFSETQ. The CDR3 spells CASTSDGGNYNEQFF. The CDR3 DNA is TGCGCCAGCACGAGCGACGGGGGTAATTACAATGAGCAGTTCTTC.

The V call is TRBV4-2, the J call TRBJ2-3; 10 nucleotides align to TRBD2. Germline-derived CDR1 and CDR2 are LGHNA and YNFKEQ. The CDR3 runs to 18 residues. V lost 0 bases and J lost 1; bases outside the gene matches: 7. In DNA form, the CDR3 reads TGTGCCAGCAGCCAAGATCCGAGCGGGGGGGCTGGCACAGATACGCAGTATTTT. Translating it yields CASSQDPSGGAGTDTQYF.

The chain carries TRBV19 and TRBJ1-5; D is ambiguous. The ends were cut back, 7 bases at V and 6 bases at J, with 16 bases in the middle. The germline V gene encodes CDR1 LNHDA and CDR2 SQIVND (reference sequence). The CDR3 runs 14 residues. The CDR3 protein is CASTQFSGIQPQHF. The DNA of the CDR3 is TGTGCCAGTACCCAATTCAGCGGGATTCAGCCCCAGCATTTT.

This clone was detected only once. This chain joins TRBV12-5 and TRBJ2-3; 11 bases are a match to TRBD2. Germline CDR1 and CDR2: LGHNT and FRNRAP. CDR3 length equals 20 residues. The ends lost 0 bases at V and 4 bases at J; junction bases unmatched: 15. The CDR3 protein is CASGLVRTSGRRDSADTQYF. In nucleotides, the CDR3 is TGTGCTAGTGGTTTGGTACGTACTAGCGGGAGACGAGACTCGGCAGATACGCAGTATTTT.

V and J are TRBV3-1 (or the pseudogene TRBV3-2) and TRBJ2-2; a weak D match, TRBD2 (7 bases). The V and J ends lost 0 bases and 9 bases respectively, with 14 bases between them. CDR1 LGHDT and CDR2 YNNKEL come from the germline V gene (reference sequence). The CDR3 contains 15 residues. This chain's CDR3 is CASSQEGGRGRELFF. Written as DNA, the CDR3 is TGTGCCAGCAGCCAAGAGGGGGGGCGAGGCCGGGAGCTGTTTTTT.